This T cell receptor beta chain was sequenced for a study of T cell repertoires in cytomegalovirus infection. Study at large: Selected CMV epitopes included recently identified HLA-C-restricted ones as well as well-studied HLA-B-restricted ones. From public TCR beta signatures came an indication of both CMV infection and matching HLA type. Overall study results and limits: HLA-C-restricted, CMV-specific TCR beta clonotypes were dominant ex vivo.

With regard to this clonotype: Its antigen remains unidentified.

TCRdb re-derived calls from the reads in MiXCR, one entry per CDR3 protein. The sample lists 570,000 or so distinct CDR3 sequences, 40% occurring once. Germline CDR1 and CDR2: MNHEY and SMNVEV (reference sequence). The CDR3 covers 15 residues. Trimming removed 5 bases at V and 2 bases at J, with 13 bases between. This rearrangement joins TRBV27 to TRBJ1-5, with TRBD1 as a possible D gene (5 bases). Sequences were derived from cultured PBMCs, sampled from culture after CMV antigen stimulation. This clonotype originated in a human donor in good health (CMV status not recorded). Some clones in this sample may be carry-over from other donors' samples. CDR3 loop: CASSRGFWGNQPQHF. DNA for the CDR3: TGTGCCAGCAGTAGGGGTTTTTGGGGCAATCAGCCCCAGCATTTT.